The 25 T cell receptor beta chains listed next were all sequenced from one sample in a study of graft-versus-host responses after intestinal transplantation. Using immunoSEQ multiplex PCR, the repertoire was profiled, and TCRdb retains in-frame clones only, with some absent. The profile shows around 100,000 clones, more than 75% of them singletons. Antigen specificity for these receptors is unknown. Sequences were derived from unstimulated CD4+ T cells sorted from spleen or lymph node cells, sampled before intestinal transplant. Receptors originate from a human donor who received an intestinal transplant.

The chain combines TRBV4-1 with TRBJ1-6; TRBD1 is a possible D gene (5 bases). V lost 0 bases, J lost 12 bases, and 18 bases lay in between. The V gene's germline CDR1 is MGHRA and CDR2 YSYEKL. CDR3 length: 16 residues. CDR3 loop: CASSQDGGTILGPLHF. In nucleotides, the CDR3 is TGCGCCAGCAGCCAAGATGGGGGGACGATCCTCGGACCCCTCCACTTT.

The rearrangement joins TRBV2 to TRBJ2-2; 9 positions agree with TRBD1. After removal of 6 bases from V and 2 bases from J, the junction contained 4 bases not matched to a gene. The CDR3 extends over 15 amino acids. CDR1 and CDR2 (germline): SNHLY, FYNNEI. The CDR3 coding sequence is TGTGCCAGCAGCCGGGACAGGGTAAACACCGGGGAGCTGTTTTTT. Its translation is CASSRDRVNTGELFF.

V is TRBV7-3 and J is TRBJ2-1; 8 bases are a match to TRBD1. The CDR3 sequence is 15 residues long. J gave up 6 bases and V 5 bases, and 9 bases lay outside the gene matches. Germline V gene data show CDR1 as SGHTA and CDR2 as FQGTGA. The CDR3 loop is CASSQGTGSLNEQFF. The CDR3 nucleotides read TGTGCCAGCAGCCAGGGGACAGGCTCTCTCAATGAGCAGTTCTTC.

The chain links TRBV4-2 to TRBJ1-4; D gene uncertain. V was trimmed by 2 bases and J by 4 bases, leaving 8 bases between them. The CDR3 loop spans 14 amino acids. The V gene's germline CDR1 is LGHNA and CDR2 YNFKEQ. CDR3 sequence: CASSQTLLNEKLFF. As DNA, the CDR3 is TGTGCCAGCAGCCAAACACTCCTTAATGAAAAACTGTTTTTT.

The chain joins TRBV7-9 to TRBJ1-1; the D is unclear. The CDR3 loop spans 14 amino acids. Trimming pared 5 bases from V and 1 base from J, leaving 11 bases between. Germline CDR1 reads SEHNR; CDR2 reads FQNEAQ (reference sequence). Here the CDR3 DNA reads TGTGCCAGCAGCCGGAATGAACGGAACACTGAAGCTTTCTTT. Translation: CASSRNERNTEAFF.

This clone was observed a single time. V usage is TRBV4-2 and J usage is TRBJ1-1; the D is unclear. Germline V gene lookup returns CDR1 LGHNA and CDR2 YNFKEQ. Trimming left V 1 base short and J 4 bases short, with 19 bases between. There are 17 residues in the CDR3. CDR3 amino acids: CASSQVEISQWSTEAFF. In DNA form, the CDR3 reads TGTGCCAGCAGCCAAGTGGAGATCAGCCAGTGGAGCACTGAAGCTTTCTTT.

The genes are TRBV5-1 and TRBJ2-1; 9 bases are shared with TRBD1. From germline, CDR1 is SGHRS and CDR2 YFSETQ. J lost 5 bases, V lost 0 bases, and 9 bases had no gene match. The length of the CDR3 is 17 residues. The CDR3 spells CASSLATDRGFNNEQFF. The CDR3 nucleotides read TGCGCCAGCAGCTTGGCCACTGACAGGGGGTTTAACAATGAGCAGTTCTTC.

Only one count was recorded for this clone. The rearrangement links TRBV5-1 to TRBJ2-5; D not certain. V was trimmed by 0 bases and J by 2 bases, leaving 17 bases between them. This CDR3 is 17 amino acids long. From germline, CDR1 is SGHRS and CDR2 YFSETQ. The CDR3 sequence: CASSLGQGLTGQETQYF. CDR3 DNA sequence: TGCGCCAGCAGCTTGGGTCAAGGGCTTACCGGGCAAGAGACCCAGTACTTC.

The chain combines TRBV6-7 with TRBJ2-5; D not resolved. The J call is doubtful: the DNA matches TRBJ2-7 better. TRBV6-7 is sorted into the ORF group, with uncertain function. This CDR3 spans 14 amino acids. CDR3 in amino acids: CASSYRSFSYEQYF. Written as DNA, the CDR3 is TGTGCCAGCAGTTACCGGTCGTTCTCCTACGAGCAGTACTTC.

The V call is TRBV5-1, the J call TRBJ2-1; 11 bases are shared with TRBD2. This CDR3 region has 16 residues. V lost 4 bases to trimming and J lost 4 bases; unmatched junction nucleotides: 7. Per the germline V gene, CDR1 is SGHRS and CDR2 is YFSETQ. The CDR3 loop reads CASSLGLAVGYNEQFF. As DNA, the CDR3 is TGCGCCAGCAGCCTGGGACTAGCGGTGGGTTACAATGAGCAGTTCTTC.

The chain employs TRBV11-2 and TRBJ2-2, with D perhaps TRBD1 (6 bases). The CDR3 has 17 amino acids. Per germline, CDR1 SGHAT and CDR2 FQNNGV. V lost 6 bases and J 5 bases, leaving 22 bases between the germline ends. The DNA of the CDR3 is TGTGCCAGCAGAACACCTCAACGACCGGGACAAACCGGGGAGCTGTTTTTT. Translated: CASRTPQRPGQTGELFF.

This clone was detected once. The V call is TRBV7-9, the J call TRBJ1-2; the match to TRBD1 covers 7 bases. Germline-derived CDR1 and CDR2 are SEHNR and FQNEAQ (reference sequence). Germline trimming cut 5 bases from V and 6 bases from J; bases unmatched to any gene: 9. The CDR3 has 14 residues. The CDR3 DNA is TGTGCCAGCAGCCCCCACAGGGGTGGCAATGGCTACACCTTC. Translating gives CASSPHRGGNGYTF.

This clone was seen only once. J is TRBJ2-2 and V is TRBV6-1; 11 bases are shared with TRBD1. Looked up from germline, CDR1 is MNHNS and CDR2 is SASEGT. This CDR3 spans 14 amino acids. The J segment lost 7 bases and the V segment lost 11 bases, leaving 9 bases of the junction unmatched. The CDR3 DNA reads TGTGCCTCCCGGGACAGGGGGAATGTCGGGGAGCTGTTTTTT. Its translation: CASRDRGNVGELFF.

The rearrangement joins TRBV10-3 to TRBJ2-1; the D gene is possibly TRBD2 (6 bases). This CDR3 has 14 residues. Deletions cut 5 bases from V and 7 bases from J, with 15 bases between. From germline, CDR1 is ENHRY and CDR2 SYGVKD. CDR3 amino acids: CAISPGDPKNEQFF. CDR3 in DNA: TGTGCCATCAGTCCGGGGGACCCTAAGAATGAGCAGTTCTTC.

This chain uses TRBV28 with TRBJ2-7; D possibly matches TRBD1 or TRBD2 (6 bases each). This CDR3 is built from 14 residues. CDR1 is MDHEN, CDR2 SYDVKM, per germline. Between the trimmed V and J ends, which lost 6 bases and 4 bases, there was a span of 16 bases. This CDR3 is CASRMTGLSYEQYF. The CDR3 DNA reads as TGTGCCAGCAGGATGACAGGACTATCTTACGAGCAGTACTTC.

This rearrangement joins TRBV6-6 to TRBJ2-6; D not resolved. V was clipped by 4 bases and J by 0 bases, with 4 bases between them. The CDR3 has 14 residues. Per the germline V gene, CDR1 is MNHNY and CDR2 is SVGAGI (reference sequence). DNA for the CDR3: TGTGCCAGCAGTTGGGTCTCTGGGGCCAACGTCCTGACTTTC. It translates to CASSWVSGANVLTF.

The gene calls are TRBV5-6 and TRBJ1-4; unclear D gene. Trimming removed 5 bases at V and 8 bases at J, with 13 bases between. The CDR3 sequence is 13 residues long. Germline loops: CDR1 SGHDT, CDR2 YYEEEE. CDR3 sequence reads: CASSSGLAEKLFF. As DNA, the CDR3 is TGTGCCAGCAGTTCGGGGTTAGCGGAAAAACTGTTTTTT.

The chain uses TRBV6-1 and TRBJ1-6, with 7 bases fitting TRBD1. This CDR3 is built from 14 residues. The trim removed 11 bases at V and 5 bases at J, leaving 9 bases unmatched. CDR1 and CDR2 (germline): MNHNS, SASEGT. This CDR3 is CAVSRTGHNSPLHF. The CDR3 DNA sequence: TGTGCCGTAAGTCGGACAGGACATAATTCACCCCTCCACTTT.

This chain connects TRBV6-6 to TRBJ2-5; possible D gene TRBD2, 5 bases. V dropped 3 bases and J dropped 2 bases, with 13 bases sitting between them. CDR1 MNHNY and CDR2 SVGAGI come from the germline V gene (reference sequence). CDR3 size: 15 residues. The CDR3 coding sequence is TGTGCCAGCAGTTATCCAGGACGGGAACAAGAGACCCAGTACTTC. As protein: CASSYPGREQETQYF.

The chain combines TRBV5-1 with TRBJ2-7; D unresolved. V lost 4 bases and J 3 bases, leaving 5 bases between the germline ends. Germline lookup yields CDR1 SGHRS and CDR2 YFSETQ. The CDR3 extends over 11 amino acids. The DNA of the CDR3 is TGCGCCAGCAGCCGCGACTACGAGCAGTACTTC. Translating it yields CASSRDYEQYF.

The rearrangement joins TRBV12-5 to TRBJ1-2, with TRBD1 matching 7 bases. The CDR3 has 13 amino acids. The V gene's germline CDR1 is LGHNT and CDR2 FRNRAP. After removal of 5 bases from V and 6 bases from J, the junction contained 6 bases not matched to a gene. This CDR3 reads CASGQRTGDGYTF. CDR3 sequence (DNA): TGTGCTAGTGGTCAAAGGACAGGTGATGGCTACACCTTC.

The CDR3, as DNA: TGCGCCAGCGGCGGGTCCAGGTCTGCCGCCCAGCATTTT. This gives the protein CASGGSRSAAQHF. The rearrangement joins TRBV10-2 to TRBJ1-5; no firm D call. With 8 bases removed from V and 11 bases from J, the gap between germline ends came to 19 bases. This CDR3 comprises 13 residues. CDR1 and CDR2 from the germline V gene are WSHSY and SAAADI.

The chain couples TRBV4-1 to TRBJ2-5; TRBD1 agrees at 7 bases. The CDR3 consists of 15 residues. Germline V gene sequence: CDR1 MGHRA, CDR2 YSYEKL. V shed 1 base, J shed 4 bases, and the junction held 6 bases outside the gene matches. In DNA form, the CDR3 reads TGCGCCAGCAGCCAAGCGGACAGGACAAGAGAGACCCAGTACTTC. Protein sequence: CASSQADRTRETQYF.

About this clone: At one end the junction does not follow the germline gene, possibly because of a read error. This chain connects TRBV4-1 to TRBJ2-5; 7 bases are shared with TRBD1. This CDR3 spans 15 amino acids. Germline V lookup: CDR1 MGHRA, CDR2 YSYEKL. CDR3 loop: CASSRRQGLWETQYF. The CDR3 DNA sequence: TGTGCCAGCAGCCGCCGACAGGGCCTGTGGGAGACCCAGTACTTC.

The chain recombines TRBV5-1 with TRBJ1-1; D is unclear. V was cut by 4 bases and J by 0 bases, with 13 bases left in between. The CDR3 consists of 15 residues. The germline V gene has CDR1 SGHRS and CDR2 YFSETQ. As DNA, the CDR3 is TGCGCCAGCAGCCCTGGCCTGGGCTTGAACACTGAAGCTTTCTTT. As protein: CASSPGLGLNTEAFF.